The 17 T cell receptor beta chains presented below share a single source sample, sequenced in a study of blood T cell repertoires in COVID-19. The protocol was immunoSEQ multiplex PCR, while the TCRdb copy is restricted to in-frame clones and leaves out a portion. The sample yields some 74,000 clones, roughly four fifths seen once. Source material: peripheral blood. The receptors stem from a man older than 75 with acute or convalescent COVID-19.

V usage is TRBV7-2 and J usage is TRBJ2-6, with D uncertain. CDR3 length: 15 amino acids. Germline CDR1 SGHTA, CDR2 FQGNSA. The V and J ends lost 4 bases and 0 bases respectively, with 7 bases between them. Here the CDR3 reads CASSSTISGANVLTF. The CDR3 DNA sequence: TGTGCCAGCAGCTCCACAATCTCTGGGGCCAACGTCCTGACTTTC.

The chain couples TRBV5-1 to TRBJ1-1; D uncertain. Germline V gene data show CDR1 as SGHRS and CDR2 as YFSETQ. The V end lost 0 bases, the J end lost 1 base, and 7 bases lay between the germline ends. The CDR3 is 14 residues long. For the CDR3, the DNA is TGCGCCAGCAGCTTGGGGTCACAGAACACTGAAGCTTTCTTT. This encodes CASSLGSQNTEAFF.

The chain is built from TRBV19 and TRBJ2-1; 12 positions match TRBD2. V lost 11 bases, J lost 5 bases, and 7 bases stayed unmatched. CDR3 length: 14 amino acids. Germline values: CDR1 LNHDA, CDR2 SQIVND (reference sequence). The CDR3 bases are TGTGCCGCGGGAACTAGCGGGAGGAACAATGAGCAGTTCTTC. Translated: CAAGTSGRNNEQFF.

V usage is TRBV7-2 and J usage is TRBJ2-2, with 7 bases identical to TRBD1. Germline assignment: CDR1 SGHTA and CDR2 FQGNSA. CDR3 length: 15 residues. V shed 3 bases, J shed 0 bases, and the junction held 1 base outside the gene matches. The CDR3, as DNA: TGTGCCAGCAGCTTGACAGGGCCGAACACCGGGGAGCTGTTTTTT. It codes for CASSLTGPNTGELFF. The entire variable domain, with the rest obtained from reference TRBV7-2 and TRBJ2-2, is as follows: GAGVSQSPSNKVTEKGKDVELRCDPISGHTALYWYRQSLGQGLEFLIYFQGNSAPDKSGLPSDRFSAERTGGSVSTLTIQRTQQEDSAVYLCASSLTGPNTGELFFGEGSRLTVL.

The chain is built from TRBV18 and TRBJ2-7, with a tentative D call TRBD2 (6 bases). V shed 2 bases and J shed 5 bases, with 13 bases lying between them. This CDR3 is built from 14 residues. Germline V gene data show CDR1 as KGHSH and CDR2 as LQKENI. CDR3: CASSPGGWQDEQYF. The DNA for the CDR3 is TGTGCCAGCTCACCAGGGGGGTGGCAAGACGAGCAGTACTTC.

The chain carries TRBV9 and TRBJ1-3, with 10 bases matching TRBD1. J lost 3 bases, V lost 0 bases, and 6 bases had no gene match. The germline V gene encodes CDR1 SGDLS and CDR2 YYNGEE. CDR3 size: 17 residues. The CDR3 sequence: CASSVDGTGVGGNTIYF. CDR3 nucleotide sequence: TGTGCCAGCAGCGTAGACGGGACAGGGGTGGGTGGAAACACCATATATTTT.

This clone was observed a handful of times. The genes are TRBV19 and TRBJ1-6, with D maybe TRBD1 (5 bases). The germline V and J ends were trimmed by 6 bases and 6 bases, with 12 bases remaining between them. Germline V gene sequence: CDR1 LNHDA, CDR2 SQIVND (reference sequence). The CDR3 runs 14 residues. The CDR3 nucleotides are TGTGCCAGTAGCCCAGGACATTCTAATTCACCCCTCCACTTT. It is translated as CASSPGHSNSPLHF.

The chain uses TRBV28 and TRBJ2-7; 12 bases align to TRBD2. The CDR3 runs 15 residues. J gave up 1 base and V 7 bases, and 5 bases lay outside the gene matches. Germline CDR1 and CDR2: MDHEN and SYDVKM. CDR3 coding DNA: TGTGCCAGCACCCTTGGACTAGCGGGATCCTACGAGCAGTACTTC. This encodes CASTLGLAGSYEQYF.

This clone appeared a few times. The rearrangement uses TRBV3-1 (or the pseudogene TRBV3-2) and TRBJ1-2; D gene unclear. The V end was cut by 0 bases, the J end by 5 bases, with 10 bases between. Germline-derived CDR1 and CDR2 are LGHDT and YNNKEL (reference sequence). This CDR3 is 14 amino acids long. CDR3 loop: CASSQDFNGYGYTF. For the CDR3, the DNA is TGTGCCAGCAGCCAAGATTTTAACGGTTATGGCTACACCTTC.

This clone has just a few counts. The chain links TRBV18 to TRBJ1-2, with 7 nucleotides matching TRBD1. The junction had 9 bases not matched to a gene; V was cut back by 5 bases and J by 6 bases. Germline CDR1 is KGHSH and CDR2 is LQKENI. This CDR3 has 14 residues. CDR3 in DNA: TGTGCCAGCTCAGCGGGTGGAGGGGGCGATGGCTACACCTTC. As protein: CASSAGGGGDGYTF. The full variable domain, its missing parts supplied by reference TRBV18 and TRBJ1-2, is NAGVMQNPRHLVRRRGQEARLRCSPMKGHSHVYWYRQLPEEGLKFMVYLQKENIIDESGMPKERFSAEFPKEGPSILRIQQVVRGDSAAYFCASSAGGGGDGYTFGSGTRLTVV.

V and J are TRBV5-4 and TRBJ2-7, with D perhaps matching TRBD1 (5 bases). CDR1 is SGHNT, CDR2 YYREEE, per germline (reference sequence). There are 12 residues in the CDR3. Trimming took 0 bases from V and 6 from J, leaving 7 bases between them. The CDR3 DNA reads TGTGCCAGCAGCTTGGTAGGGGCCGAGCAGTACTTC. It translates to CASSLVGAEQYF.

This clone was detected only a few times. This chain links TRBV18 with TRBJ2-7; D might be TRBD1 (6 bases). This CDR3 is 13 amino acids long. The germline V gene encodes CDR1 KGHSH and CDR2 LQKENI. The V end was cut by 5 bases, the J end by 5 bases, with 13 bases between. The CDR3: CASSEGQYHEQYF. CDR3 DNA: TGTGCCAGCTCAGAAGGACAGTACCACGAGCAGTACTTC.

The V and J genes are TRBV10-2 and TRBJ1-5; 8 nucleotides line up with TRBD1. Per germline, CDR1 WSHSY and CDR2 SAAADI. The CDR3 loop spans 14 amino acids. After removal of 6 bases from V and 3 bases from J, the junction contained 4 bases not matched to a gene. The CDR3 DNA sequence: TGCGCCAGCAGGGAGGGACAGGTCAATCAGCCCCAGCATTTT. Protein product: CASREGQVNQPQHF.

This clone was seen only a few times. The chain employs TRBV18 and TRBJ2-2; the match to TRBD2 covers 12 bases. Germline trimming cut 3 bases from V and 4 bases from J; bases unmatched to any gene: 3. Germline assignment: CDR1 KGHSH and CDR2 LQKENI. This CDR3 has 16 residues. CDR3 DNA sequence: TGTGCCAGCTCACCTGGGACTAGCGGGTCCACCGGGGAGCTGTTTTTT. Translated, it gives CASSPGTSGSTGELFF.

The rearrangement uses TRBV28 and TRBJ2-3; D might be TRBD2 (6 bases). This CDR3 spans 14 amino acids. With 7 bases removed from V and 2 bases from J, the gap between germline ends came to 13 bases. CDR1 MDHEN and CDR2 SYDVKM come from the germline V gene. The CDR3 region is CASNGGVITDTQYF. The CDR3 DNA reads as TGTGCCAGCAACGGGGGAGTCATCACAGATACGCAGTATTTT.

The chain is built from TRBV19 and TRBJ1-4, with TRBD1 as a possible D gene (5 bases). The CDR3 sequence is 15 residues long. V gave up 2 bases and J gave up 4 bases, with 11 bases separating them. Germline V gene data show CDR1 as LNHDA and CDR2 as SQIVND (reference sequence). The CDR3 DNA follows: TGTGCCAGTAGTATAAGGCAGGGTTATAATGAAAAACTGTTTTTT. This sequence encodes CASSIRQGYNEKLFF.

In DNA, the CDR3 is TGTGCCAGCAGCTTAGCGCGCAACAGGCTGAACACCGGGGAGCTGTTTTTT. This translates into CASSLARNRLNTGELFF. The chain couples TRBV7-6 to TRBJ2-2; tentative D call: TRBD1 (5 bases). The germline CDR1 and CDR2 sequences are SGHVS and FNYEAQ. V was trimmed by 0 bases and J by 1 base, leaving 12 bases between them. The CDR3 is 17 residues long. The full variable domain, with the rest looked up from reference TRBV7-6 and TRBJ2-2, is GAGVSQSPRYKVTKRGQDVALRCDPISGHVSLYWYRQALGQGPEFLTYFNYEAQQDKSGLPNDRFSAERPEGSISTLTIQRTEQRDSAMYRCASSLARNRLNTGELFFGEGSRLTVL.